A single sample gave rise to the 29 T cell receptor beta chains below, sequenced in a study of siplizumab effects on memory and regulatory T cells (dated by TCRdb to the late 2010s). The method was the immunoSEQ multiplex PCR assay. The source is immuneACCESS, and TCRdb retained only in-frame sequences with V and J called. Part of the clones is not carried over; for the studies checked, unresolved V genes explain less than half of this, and the remainder is unexplained. The sample profile shows some 120,000 clones; just under 95% of them were found once. The ten largest clonotypes hold roughly 0.17% of the sample. Sequencing input: non-Treg CD4+ T cells sorted from blood. The sample's cell subset or site label is to be understood as: FACS-sorted unstimulated CD4+ non-regulatory T cells. These TCRs come from a human donor in good health.

The count of this clone is one. The rearrangement joins TRBV2 to TRBJ2-2; D is tentatively TRBD1 or TRBD2 (5 bases each). In germline, CDR1 is SNHLY, CDR2 FYNNEI. Trimming cost V 6 bases and J 4 bases, with 12 bases left between them. The CDR3 spans 14 residues. The CDR3 region is CASRGDLVTGELFF. The CDR3 DNA sequence: TGTGCCAGCAGGGGGGATTTGGTCACCGGGGAGCTGTTTTTT.

The chain uses TRBV27 and TRBJ2-5; 10 bases are shared with TRBD2. Germline trimming cut 0 bases from V and 5 bases from J; bases unmatched to any gene: 3. The CDR3 has 15 amino acids. Germline V lookup: CDR1 MNHEY, CDR2 SMNVEV (reference sequence). The CDR3 region is CASSLSLAGVETQYF. CDR3 DNA sequence: TGTGCCAGCAGTTTATCGCTAGCGGGGGTGGAGACCCAGTACTTC.

The chain carries TRBV5-1 and TRBJ1-2; TRBD1 agrees at 7 bases. There are 12 residues in the CDR3. Germline V lookup: CDR1 SGHRS, CDR2 YFSETQ. Trimming cost V 4 bases and J 9 bases; bases outside gene matches: 6. In DNA, the CDR3 is TGCGCCAGCAGCCCTGGACAGGTTAGCTACACCTTC. Its translation is CASSPGQVSYTF.

The V gene is TRBV10-3, the J gene TRBJ2-5; D might be TRBD1 or TRBD2, each matching 5 bases. Germline-derived CDR1 and CDR2 are ENHRY and SYGVKD. Trimming pared 3 bases from V and 5 bases from J, leaving 10 bases between. The CDR3 is 13 residues long. Here the CDR3 reads CAISERGRETQYF. CDR3 DNA: TGTGCCATCAGTGAAAGGGGACGGGAGACCCAGTACTTC.

This chain links TRBV5-6 with TRBJ2-3, with TRBD2 as a possible D gene (5 bases). The germline V gene has CDR1 SGHDT and CDR2 YYEEEE. Trimming pared 2 bases from V and 0 bases from J, leaving 13 bases between. The CDR3 is 16 residues long. CDR3 coding DNA: TGTGCCAGCAGCTTCTTTAGCGAAGCTAGCACAGATACGCAGTATTTT. It translates to CASSFFSEASTDTQYF.

The chain combines TRBV4-1 with TRBJ2-7; D possibly uses TRBD1 or TRBD2 (5 bases each). The CDR3 loop spans 17 amino acids. Germline V gene data show CDR1 as MGHRA and CDR2 as YSYEKL. The V gene lost 3 bases and the J gene lost 3 bases, with 21 bases spanning the gap. CDR3 protein: CASSHLIRDGLFYEQYF. Written as DNA, the CDR3 is TGCGCCAGCAGCCACCTTATCCGGGACGGCTTGTTCTACGAGCAGTACTTC.

The V call is TRBV15, the J call TRBJ1-4; D not resolved. Germline CDR1 is LNHNV and CDR2 is YYDKDF (reference sequence). Trimming took 5 bases from V and 2 from J, leaving 24 bases between them. This CDR3 contains 19 residues. DNA of the CDR3: TGTGCCACCAGCCCAGAGTCGGCATTCAGCATTTCGACTAATGAAAAACTGTTTTTT. Protein sequence: CATSPESAFSISTNEKLFF.

The chain joins TRBV7-2 to TRBJ1-1; 8 nucleotides align to TRBD1. CDR1 is SGHTA, CDR2 FQGNSA, per germline. The CDR3 totals 16 residues. The V and J ends lost 5 bases and 0 bases, in that order; junction bases with no gene match: 8. The chain's CDR3 is CASSPQQGGLNTEAFF. In DNA, the CDR3 is TGTGCCAGCAGCCCTCAACAGGGGGGTTTGAACACTGAAGCTTTCTTT.

This clone was counted once. The chain links TRBV27 to TRBJ1-2, with TRBD1 matching over 11 bases. Germline CDR1 MNHEY, CDR2 SMNVEV (reference sequence). With 5 bases clipped from V and 4 bases from J, the junction kept 9 bases outside the gene matches. The CDR3 is made up of 16 amino acids. CDR3 in amino acids: CASSPGQGDSLYGYTF. CDR3 DNA: TGTGCCAGCAGTCCGGGACAGGGGGATAGTCTCTATGGCTACACCTTC.

The CDR3 DNA follows: TGTGCCAGCAGCACTGAGTGGGGTCTCGATGGCTACACCTTC. Amino acid sequence: CASSTEWGLDGYTF. V gene TRBV9 combines with J gene TRBJ1-2; unclear D gene. The V and J ends lost 4 bases and 6 bases respectively, with 16 bases between them. The V gene's germline CDR1 is SGDLS and CDR2 YYNGEE. This CDR3 contains 14 residues.

The chain is built from TRBV2 and TRBJ2-3; 9 bases are a match to TRBD2. CDR1 is SNHLY, CDR2 FYNNEI, per germline. Trimming took 10 bases from V and 0 from J; bases not matched to a gene: 8. The CDR3 is 15 residues long. CDR3 protein: CATTGSGGSTDTQYF. The CDR3 DNA follows: TGTGCCACCACGGGTAGCGGGGGTAGCACAGATACGCAGTATTTT.

The table lists this clone with a few counts. The V gene is TRBV28, the J gene TRBJ1-5, with D hard to call. V dropped 5 bases and J dropped 4 bases, with 9 bases sitting between them. The CDR3 length is 13 residues. Germline values: CDR1 MDHEN, CDR2 SYDVKM. CDR3 nucleotides: TGTGCCAGCAGTCTCTCGACTAATCAGCCCCAGCATTTT. Its protein product is CASSLSTNQPQHF.

V is TRBV2 and J is TRBJ2-5; D gene ambiguous. V was pared by 7 bases and J by 5 bases, with 14 bases between. CDR3 length: 13 amino acids. Germline V gene lookup returns CDR1 SNHLY and CDR2 FYNNEI. In DNA form, the CDR3 reads TGTGCCAGCACCACGATAAGGCGGGAGACCCAGTACTTC. This sequence encodes CASTTIRRETQYF.

The chain's CDR3 is CAWRPGRNTEAFF. For the CDR3, the DNA is TGTGCCTGGCGTCCTGGGAGGAACACTGAAGCTTTCTTT. J is TRBJ1-1 and V is TRBV30; no firm D call. The CDR3 is 13 residues long. CDR1 GTSNPN and CDR2 SVGIG come from the germline V gene (reference sequence). The germline V and J ends were trimmed by 5 bases and 1 base, with 11 bases remaining between them.

The gene calls are TRBV12-2 and TRBJ1-5. TRBV12-2 is flagged as a pseudogene. This CDR3 comprises 17 residues. The CDR3 loop reads CASRLFIARQKILSQHF. The CDR3 DNA sequence: TGTGCAAGTCGCTTATTCATAGCTCGGCAGAAGATTCTATCCCAGCATTTT.

V usage is TRBV27 and J usage is TRBJ1-6; D gene ambiguous. Germline CDR1 MNHEY, CDR2 SMNVEV (reference sequence). The CDR3 is 15 residues long. Trimming removed 5 bases at V and 0 bases at J, with 8 bases between. DNA for the CDR3: TGTGCCAGCAGTAGGGAGAGCTCCTATAATTCACCCCTCCACTTT. It translates to CASSRESSYNSPLHF.

This clone was observed once. The chain employs TRBV28 and TRBJ1-1; no firm D call. V was cut by 5 bases and J by 6 bases, with 16 bases left in between. CDR3 length: 14 amino acids. The V gene's germline CDR1 is MDHEN and CDR2 SYDVKM. CDR3 coding DNA: TGTGCCAGCAGTACCCAGACCCTGTTGTCTGAAGCTTTCTTT. This codes for CASSTQTLLSEAFF.

This sequence joins TRBV21-1 and TRBJ2-7. TRBV21-1 is reported as a pseudogene. The CDR3 is 12 residues long. CDR3 DNA sequence: TGTGCCAGCAGCAAAGCGCCCTACGAGCAGTACTTC. Protein sequence: CASSKAPYEQYF.

The chain couples TRBV6-1 to TRBJ1-2, with D perhaps TRBD1 (6 bases). Trimming shortened V by 6 bases and J by 10 bases, and 18 bases separated the two germline ends. This CDR3 has 13 amino acids. Germline loops: CDR1 MNHNS, CDR2 SASEGT. CDR3 sequence (DNA): TGTGCCAGCAGCCTAATGGTAGGGGGTGACTACACCTTC. Residues: CASSLMVGGDYTF.

There are a few counts of this clone. The chain carries TRBV11-2 and TRBJ1-4, with D possibly being TRBD1 (6 bases). The CDR3 covers 14 residues. Per germline, CDR1 SGHAT and CDR2 FQNNGV. V lost 3 bases to trimming and J lost 5 bases, with 10 bases between them. This CDR3 reads CASSFSGGNEKLFF. The CDR3, as DNA: TGTGCCAGCAGCTTCTCGGGGGGCAATGAAAAACTGTTTTTT.

The chain recombines TRBV5-6 with TRBJ1-2, with D unclear. Between the trimmed V and J ends, which lost 4 bases and 1 base, there was a span of 17 bases. This CDR3 has 16 residues. The germline V gene has CDR1 SGHDT and CDR2 YYEEEE. The CDR3 spells CASSRRGTSLNYGYTF. The CDR3 region has the DNA TGTGCCAGCAGCCGGCGGGGTACGAGTCTTAACTATGGCTACACCTTC.

The chain employs TRBV18 and TRBJ1-1, with D perhaps TRBD1 (6 bases). The CDR3 covers 16 residues. CDR1 and CDR2 from the germline V gene are KGHSH and LQKENI. Trimming removed 6 bases at V and 0 bases at J, with 17 bases between. In DNA, the CDR3 is TGTGCCAGCTCGTCTACAGGGTCCGACATGAACACTGAAGCTTTCTTT. As protein: CASSSTGSDMNTEAFF.

The J gene is TRBJ1-1, the V gene TRBV2; TRBD1 matches 7 bases. The trim removed 3 bases at V and 5 bases at J, leaving 3 bases unmatched. Germline V gives CDR1 SNHLY, CDR2 FYNNEI. The CDR3 spans 13 residues. CDR3 amino acids: CASSEEQGTEAFF. CDR3 nucleotides: TGTGCCAGCAGTGAGGAACAGGGGACTGAAGCTTTCTTT.

The V call is TRBV6-5, the J call TRBJ1-1; D not certain. V lost 4 bases to trimming and J lost 0 bases, with 3 bases between them. CDR3 length equals 12 residues. Germline CDR1 reads MNHEY; CDR2 reads SVGAGI. CDR3 residues: CASSSVNTEAFF. CDR3 sequence (DNA): TGTGCCAGCAGTTCCGTGAACACTGAAGCTTTCTTT.

This clone was recorded only once. This chain joins TRBV5-1 and TRBJ2-1; 8 nucleotides align to TRBD2. In germline, CDR1 is SGHRS, CDR2 YFSETQ. CDR3 length equals 15 residues. J lost 8 bases, V lost 3 bases, and 10 bases had no gene match. The CDR3 is CASSYGGAMIDEQFF. The CDR3 DNA follows: TGCGCCAGCAGCTACGGGGGGGCAATGATCGATGAGCAGTTCTTC. Full variable domain (outside the CDR3, taken from reference TRBV5-1 and TRBJ2-1): KAGVTQTPRYLIKTRGQQVTLSCSPISGHRSVSWYQQTPGQGLQFLFEYFSETQRNKGNFPGRFSGRQFSNSRSEMNVSTLELGDSALYLCASSYGGAMIDEQFFGPGTRLTVL.

This chain links TRBV6-6 with TRBJ2-7; D is undetermined. CDR1 MNHNY and CDR2 SVGAGI come from the germline V gene (reference sequence). Trimming pared 0 bases from V and 4 bases from J, leaving 13 bases between. The CDR3 loop spans 15 amino acids. For the CDR3, the DNA is TGTGCCAGCAGTTACTCGATAGGAACGGGTTACGAGCAGTACTTC. It codes for CASSYSIGTGYEQYF.

V is TRBV4-3 and J is TRBJ2-3, with unresolved D. V lost 0 bases and J lost 6, with 7 bases in between. CDR3 size: 13 residues. CDR1 is LGHNA and CDR2 is YSLEER in the germline V gene. The CDR3 protein is CASSQEGRDTQYF. The CDR3 nucleotides are TGCGCCAGCAGCCAAGAAGGAAGGGATACGCAGTATTTT.

The rearrangement uses TRBV5-1 and TRBJ2-3; D unresolved. Germline CDR1 is SGHRS and CDR2 is YFSETQ. V lost 0 bases to trimming and J lost 4 bases, with 6 bases between them. This CDR3 comprises 13 residues. The chain's CDR3 is CASSLGASDTQYF. The CDR3 DNA reads TGCGCCAGCAGCTTGGGGGCCTCAGATACGCAGTATTTT.

The CDR3, as DNA: TGCAGTATATGGTATAACTATGGCTACACCTTC. This encodes CSIWYNYGYTF. This chain connects TRBV20-1 to TRBJ1-2; D is unresolved. The germline V gene has CDR1 DFQATT and CDR2 SNEGSKA (reference sequence). Trimming removed 8 bases at V and 1 base at J, with 8 bases between. This CDR3 contains 11 residues.